This is a list of T cell receptor beta chains from one sample in a study of T cell responses to AZD1222 COVID-19 vaccine. TCRdb keeps only in-frame clones here, not all; method: immunoSEQ multiplex PCR. The top ten hold more than 0.9% of the sample, which has about 150,000 clones, more than 85% seen once. The input for sequencing was peripheral blood, taken 28 days after the second AZD1222 dose. The source is an adult who received the AZD1222 COVID-19 vaccine. CDR3s include the opening cysteine and the closing phenylalanine or tryptophan. D genes are given only for firm matches. Not every row has a clone size; where given, it reads once, few, many or a size class.

j_gene	v_gene	len	abundance	d_gene	CDR3nt	CDR3aa
TRBJ2-3	TRBV6-2/TRBV6-3	19	NA	TRBD2	TGTGCCAGCAGTTACACATCCCTCCAGCGGGGGGGCCGGGTAGATACGCAGTATTTT	CASSYTSLQRGGRVDTQYF
TRBJ1-1	TRBV10-2	12	once	NA	TGCGCCAGCAGTCAAACCGACAGGAGGCCTTTCTTT	CASSQTDRRPFF
TRBJ1-4	TRBV5-4	15	NA	NA	TGTGCCAGCAGCTACCGACCCGAAACTAATGAAAAACTGTTTTTT	CASSYRPETNEKLFF
TRBJ2-1	TRBV27	14	NA	TRBD2	TGTGCCAGCAGTTCCCGCGGGAGTTACAATGAGCAGTTCTTC	CASSSRGSYNEQFF
TRBJ2-7	TRBV7-8	16	few	TRBD2	TGTGCCAGCAGCTTACTCGGACTAGCGGGATCCTACGAGCAGTACTTC	CASSLLGLAGSYEQYF
TRBJ2-5	TRBV7-9	14	NA	NA	TGTGCCAGCAGCTTAGATCCTAGAAAAGAGACCCAGTACTTC	CASSLDPRKETQYF
TRBJ1-2	TRBV27	14	NA	TRBD1	TGTGCCAGCGGTATACCGGGACAGCCCTATGGCTACACCTTC	CASGIPGQPYGYTF
TRBJ2-1	TRBV6-4	15	NA	TRBD2	TGTGCCAGCAGTGTAGGCGGGGGGGCCGGGAATGAGCAGTTCTTC	CASSVGGGAGNEQFF
TRBJ2-1	TRBV20-1	15	NA	TRBD1	TGCAGTGCTAGTATCCTTGGACAGGGGGGTGATGAGCAGTTCTTC	CSASILGQGGDEQFF
TRBJ1-1	TRBV27	16	NA	TRBD1	TGTGCCAGCAATAAACAGGCAGGGGGCGTAGAAACTGAAGCTTTCTTT	CASNKQAGGVETEAFF
TRBJ2-7	TRBV7-5	16	NA	NA	TGTGTCAGACGTACTCAGCAGGGGGGGGGCTCCTACGAGCAGTACTTC	CVRRTQQGGGSYEQYF